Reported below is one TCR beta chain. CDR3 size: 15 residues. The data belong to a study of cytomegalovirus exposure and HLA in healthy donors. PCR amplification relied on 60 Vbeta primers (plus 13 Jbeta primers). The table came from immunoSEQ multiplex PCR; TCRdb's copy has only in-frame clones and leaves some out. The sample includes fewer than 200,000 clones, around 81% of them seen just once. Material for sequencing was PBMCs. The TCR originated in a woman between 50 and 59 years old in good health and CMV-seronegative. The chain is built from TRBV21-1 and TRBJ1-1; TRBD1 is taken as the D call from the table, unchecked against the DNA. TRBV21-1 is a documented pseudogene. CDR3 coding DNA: TGTGCCAGCACCCTGACAGGGGGCCCGAACACTGAAGCTTTCTTT. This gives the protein CASTLTGGPNTEAFF.